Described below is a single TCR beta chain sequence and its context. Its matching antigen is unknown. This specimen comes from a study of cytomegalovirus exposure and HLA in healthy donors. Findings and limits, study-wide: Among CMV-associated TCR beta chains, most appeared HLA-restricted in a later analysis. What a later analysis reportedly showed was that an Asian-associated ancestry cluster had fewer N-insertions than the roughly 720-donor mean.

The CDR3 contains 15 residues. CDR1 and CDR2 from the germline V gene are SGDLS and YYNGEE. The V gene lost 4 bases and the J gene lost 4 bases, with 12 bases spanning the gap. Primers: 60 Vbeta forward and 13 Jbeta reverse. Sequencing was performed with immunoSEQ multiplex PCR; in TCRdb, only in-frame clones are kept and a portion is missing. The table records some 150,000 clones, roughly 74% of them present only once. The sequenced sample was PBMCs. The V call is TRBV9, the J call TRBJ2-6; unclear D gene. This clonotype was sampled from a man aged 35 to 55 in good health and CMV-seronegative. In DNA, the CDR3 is TGTGCCAGCAGCCCCCGCGAAACGGGGGCCAACGTCCTGACTTTC. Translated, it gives CASSPRETGANVLTF.